These 2 T cell receptor beta chains share one sample of origin, sequenced in a study of T cell responses to AZD1222 COVID-19 vaccine. Profiled with immunoSEQ multiplex PCR; TCRdb holds only in-frame clones, not every one. The sample has tens of thousands of clones; roughly 90% are singletons. The source was peripheral blood, collected on day 0 of AZD1222 vaccination. The receptors shown here come from an adult in good health.

The V gene is TRBV6-2 or TRBV6-3, the J gene TRBJ1-2, with TRBD1 matching 7 bases. Germline trimming cut 0 bases from V and 4 bases from J; bases unmatched to any gene: 2. This CDR3 has 14 amino acids. Germline-derived CDR1 and CDR2 are MNHEY and SVGEGT. Here the CDR3 DNA reads TGTGCCAGCAGTTACTCGAACAGGGGCTATGGCTACACCTTC. Translated, it gives CASSYSNRGYGYTF.

This chain connects TRBV12-3 or TRBV12-4 to TRBJ1-2; D is perhaps TRBD1 (5 bases). The V and J ends lost 6 bases and 8 bases respectively, with 16 bases between them. The CDR3 contains 13 residues. CDR3: CASRPGPMSGYTF. CDR3 DNA sequence: TGTGCCAGCAGGCCGGGGCCCATGAGCGGCTACACCTTC.